Below, 6 T cell receptor beta chains from the same sample are listed, as sequenced in a study of PD-L1 blockade in urothelial cancer. As for time point: pretreatment peripheral blood. Here immunoSEQ multiplex PCR was the method, and the copy in TCRdb shows in-frame clones only, minus some. The table includes about 95,000 clones, about nine tenths detected once. The sample was PBMCs, taken around atezolizumab (anti-PD-L1) treatment. The receptors shown here come from a man in his 60s with urothelial cancer.

The rearrangement uses TRBV9 and TRBJ1-2, with unresolved D. Deletions cut 3 bases from V and 11 bases from J, with 17 bases between. Germline CDR1 SGDLS, CDR2 YYNGEE. The CDR3 sequence is 13 residues long. The CDR3 reads CASSALSPGGYTF. Here the CDR3 DNA reads TGTGCCAGCAGCGCCCTCTCTCCAGGAGGGTACACCTTC. The full variable domain, in which reference TRBV9 and TRBJ1-2 provide the parts outside the CDR3, is DSGVTQTPKHLITATGQRVTLRCSPRSGDLSVYWYQQSLDQGLQFLIQYYNGEERAKGNILERFSAQQFPDLHSELNLSSLELGDSALYFCASSALSPGGYTFGSGTRLTVV.

The rearrangement links TRBV5-4 to TRBJ2-1, with a tentative D call TRBD2 (6 bases). Germline assignment: CDR1 SGHNT and CDR2 YYREEE (reference sequence). The CDR3 has 18 residues. V was pared by 3 bases and J by 1 base, with 20 bases between. CDR3 nucleotides: TGTGCCAGCAGCTGGGTCCGGGACTCTTTACTATCCTACAATGAGCAGTTCTTC. Protein sequence: CASSWVRDSLLSYNEQFF.

The rearrangement joins TRBV5-6 to TRBJ1-2; D is uncertain. V lost 5 bases and J 8 bases, leaving 13 bases between the germline ends. The CDR3 totals 12 residues. Germline values: CDR1 SGHDT, CDR2 YYEEEE. The CDR3 DNA is TGTGCCAGCAGTACATACATGGGCGGCTACACCTTC. It codes for CASSTYMGGYTF.

This chain uses TRBV5-6 with TRBJ1-1; the match to TRBD1 covers 8 bases. After removal of 1 base from V and 4 bases from J, the junction contained 3 bases not matched to a gene. Germline-derived CDR1 and CDR2 are SGHDT and YYEEEE. The CDR3 sequence is 14 residues long. CDR3 sequence reads: CASSLYRGSTEAFF. The CDR3, as DNA: TGTGCCAGCAGCTTGTACAGGGGGAGCACTGAAGCTTTCTTT.

In its sample, this clone was seen once. The chain employs TRBV5-1 and TRBJ2-1, with 8 nucleotides matching TRBD1. Trimming at V came to 4 bases and at J to 4 bases, leaving 7 bases not matched to a gene. CDR3 length: 15 residues. Germline-derived CDR1 and CDR2 are SGHRS and YFSETQ. CDR3 in amino acids: CASSPRQGQYNEQFF. CDR3 bases: TGCGCCAGCAGCCCTAGACAGGGGCAATACAATGAGCAGTTCTTC.

This clone was recorded only once. The chain links TRBV5-4 to TRBJ1-4, with TRBD1 identical over 7 bases. Germline V gene sequence: CDR1 SGHNT, CDR2 YYREEE (reference sequence). The CDR3 totals 14 residues. With 4 bases clipped from V and 5 bases from J, the junction kept 5 bases outside the gene matches. In nucleotides, the CDR3 is TGTGCCAGCAGCGCGGGACAGAGGAATGAAAAACTGTTTTTT. Translating it yields CASSAGQRNEKLFF.